These 4 T cell receptor beta chains were all obtained from the same sample, sequenced in a study of PD-1 blockade in mismatch repair-deficient tumors. The table came from immunoSEQ multiplex PCR; TCRdb's copy has only in-frame clones and leaves some out. The data show roughly 130,000 clones, with more than 70% seen just once and roughly 10% held by the top ten. The sample in question was peripheral blood, obtained just over 70 weeks after starting pembrolizumab. The receptor source for this set is an adult with mismatch repair-deficient cancer.

The CDR3 bases are TGTGCCAGCAGCCCCCGACAGGGACCCAACGAGCAGTACTTC. Residues: CASSPRQGPNEQYF. The chain has TRBV7-6 and TRBJ2-7, with TRBD1 identical over 7 bases. V lost 5 bases, J lost 5 bases, and 9 bases stayed unmatched. The CDR3 is 14 residues long. Looked up from germline, CDR1 is SGHVS and CDR2 is FNYEAQ.

The chain couples TRBV4-1 to TRBJ2-7, with 9 bases aligning to TRBD2. Per germline, CDR1 MGHRA and CDR2 YSYEKL. The CDR3 contains 14 residues. J lost 2 bases, V lost 3 bases, and 2 bases had no gene match. The CDR3 region is CASSHSSGTYEQYF. The CDR3 DNA sequence: TGCGCCAGCAGCCATTCTAGCGGGACCTACGAGCAGTACTTC.

The rearrangement uses TRBV7-2 and TRBJ2-3; 9 bases map to TRBD2. The ends lost 7 bases at V and 6 bases at J; junction bases unmatched: 8. The CDR3 runs 14 residues. Germline V CDR1 and CDR2: SGHTA, FQGNSA. The CDR3 DNA is TGTGCCAGCACCCTAGCGGGATCGGGGGATACGCAGTATTTT. Translated: CASTLAGSGDTQYF.

This rearrangement joins TRBV7-9 to TRBJ2-5; 7 positions agree with TRBD1. Germline V gives CDR1 SEHNR, CDR2 FQNEAQ (reference sequence). Trimming cost V 6 bases and J 5 bases; bases outside gene matches: 24. The CDR3 is made up of 19 amino acids. The CDR3 reads CASRHPLDRVHGSHETQYF. Here the CDR3 DNA reads TGTGCCAGCAGACACCCACTAGACAGGGTCCATGGGAGCCATGAGACCCAGTACTTC.